The source of this T cell receptor beta chain is a study of shared clonotypes between healthy human individuals. Study-wide context: Every donor yielded three CD4 naive, three CD4 memory, two CD8 naive and one CD8 memory plate. Study-wide points: Estimated richness values were generally larger in naive subsets than in memory subsets. Owing to a small donor count, the genetic and exposure-history diversity represented was limited.

The germline CDR1 and CDR2 sequences are SSHAT and FNYEAQ (reference sequence). This CDR3 is built from 12 residues. The count of this clone is one. Antigen unknown. Its ends do not fully match the called genes, so a read error is possible. The assay was immunoSEQ multiplex PCR, and TCRdb's table has in-frame clones only and misses some. The sample shows roughly 2.4 million clones, approximately 94% of them seen only once. Splitting the CD4+ cells yielded a CD45RA+ naive subset and a CD45RA-negative memory subset. The chain has TRBV7-7 and TRBJ2-3; a weak D match, TRBD1 (5 bases). This clonotype was obtained from a man younger than 35 in good health. Sequenced material: naive CD4+ T cells sorted from blood. The subset here: CD45RA+ positively selected. The CDR3 reads CASSPGTDTQYF. The CDR3 nucleotides are TGTGCTAGCAGCCCAGGGACAGATACGCAGTATTTT. Together with reference TRBV7-7 and TRBJ2-3, the CDR3 gives the full variable domain: GAGVSQSPRYKVTKRGQDVTLRCDPISSHATLYWYQQALGQGPEFLTYFNYEAQPDKSGLPSDRFSAERPEGSISTLTIQRTEQRDSAMYRCASSPGTDTQYFGPGTRLTVL.